What follows is one T cell receptor beta chain and its context. Its antigen remains unidentified. No quality values exist for individual bases; no much larger clone is one base distant. This sample is drawn from a study of blood T cell repertoires in COVID-19 (dated by TCRdb to 2020 to 2021). With regard to the full study: Samples covering the acute and convalescent phases of COVID-19 were provided by collaborators in the United States, Italy and Spain. The prospective study material was composed of cDNA or gDNA derived from T cells, B-cell-depleted T cells, or PBMCs. Deeply sampled blood TCRbeta repertoires from subjects exposed to, actively infected with, or recovered from COVID-19 were included in the dataset. The repertoires were released in a freely available public database meant as a resource for research on the immune response to SARS-CoV-2. Samples came from the ongoing ImmuneRACE study (first 160 participants) plus 1,254 subjects from 6 global collaborators. The sample metadata nearly always contained a de-identified subject ID, COVID-19 status, age in years and sex. Where available, HLA class I and class II types were taken from metadata supplied by the sample provider and were not determined by assay-based typing.

At the junction V is shortened by 0 bases and J by 0 bases; bases outside the gene matches: 3. CDR1 SGHVS and CDR2 FQNEAQ are derived from the germline V gene. The CDR3 contains 16 residues, cysteine and phenylalanine counted. Of all the DNA, just the CDR3 is kept, 48 bases in frame from base 1. The immunoSEQ Assay, a bias-controlled multiplex PCR, was used to amplify TCRbeta CDR3 regions from genomic DNA. The authors processed their data as follows. The number of nucleated cells in each sample was estimated from the amplification of reference gene primers within the assay. Sequence reads were collapsed and filtered to measure the absolute abundance of every unique TCRbeta CDR3 rearrangement. For each sample, productive Simpson clonality was calculated as the square root of Simpson's diversity index over productive rearrangements. The source is immuneACCESS, and TCRdb retained only in-frame sequences with V and J called. Part of the clones is not carried over; for the studies checked, unresolved V genes explain less than half of this, and the remainder is unexplained. The V and J calls and clone size were taken over from that table, and D and trimming were inferred from the DNA. The sample table shows around 180,000 clones, and 86% are seen once. Clones ranked in the top ten supply around 20% of the sample.

General study outcomes and caveats: The quantity of clinical and demographic metadata differed by source and by participant and was supplied without curation.

Collaborating institutions collected whole blood in K2EDTA tubes following their own protocols. For TCRbeta analysis, collaborator samples were shipped as frozen whole blood, as isolated PBMCs, or as DNA extracted from either sample type. This sequence uses TRBV7-8 and TRBJ2-3; a stretch of 7 junction bases matches TRBD2. The receptor was derived from a man between 65 and 85 years old with active or convalescent COVID-19. Specimen: peripheral blood. The DNA reads TGTGCCAGCAGCTTAGCCGGGGGGTATAGCACAGATACGCAGTATTTT. This is translated as CASSLAGGYSTDTQYF.